The 2 T cell receptor beta chains below all came from one sample that was sequenced in a study of CXCR3-negative and CXCR3-positive naive CD8 T cells. Study-wide findings and caveats: CXCR3-negative naive cells had less hydrophobic TRB CDR3s than did CXCR3-positive naive cells.

Their antigens remain unidentified. In preparing the TRB cDNA libraries, 5' RACE with UMI labels was used. Using the 5' RACE reads, TCRdb records one entry per CDR3 protein without DNA. The sample shows over 150,000 distinct CDR3 sequences, and 0.45% to 0.6% sits with its ten largest clones. Sequencing input: naive CXCR3+ CD8+ T cells from blood. Subset reported: CD45RO-CCR7+CD27+CD95- naive CD8+ T cells expressing CXCR3 (TNR3+). The origin of the receptors is a human donor in good health. Some clones in this sample may be carry-over from other donors' samples.

The chain joins TRBV6-5 to TRBJ2-6. The CDR3 is made up of 15 amino acids. CDR1 is MNHEY, CDR2 SVGAGI, per germline. CDR3 region: CASSYGQPGANVLTF.

The chain combines TRBV9 with TRBJ2-7; lacking DNA, the TRBD1 call made by TCRdb goes unchecked. CDR1 and CDR2 from the germline V gene are SGDLS and YYNGEE. The CDR3 has 14 residues. The CDR3 protein is CASSVGRTGYEQYF. The full variable domain, rest sourced from reference TRBV9 and TRBJ2-7, is DSGVTQTPKHLITATGQRVTLRCSPRSGDLSVYWYQQSLDQGLQFLIQYYNGEERAKGNILERFSAQQFPDLHSELNLSSLELGDSALYFCASSVGRTGYEQYFGPGTRLTVT.